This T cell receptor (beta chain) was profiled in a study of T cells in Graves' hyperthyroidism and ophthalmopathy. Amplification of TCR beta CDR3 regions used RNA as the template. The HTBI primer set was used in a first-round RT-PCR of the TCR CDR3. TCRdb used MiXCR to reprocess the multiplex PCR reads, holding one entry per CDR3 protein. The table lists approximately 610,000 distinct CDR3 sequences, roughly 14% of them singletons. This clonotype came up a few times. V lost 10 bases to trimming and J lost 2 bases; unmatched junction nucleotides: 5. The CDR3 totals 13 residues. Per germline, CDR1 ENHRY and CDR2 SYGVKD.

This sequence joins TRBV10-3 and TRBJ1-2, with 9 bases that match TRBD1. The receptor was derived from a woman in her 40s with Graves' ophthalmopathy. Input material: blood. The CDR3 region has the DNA TGTGCCACGTGGACAGGGGAGAACTATGGCTACACCTTC. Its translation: CATWTGENYGYTF.